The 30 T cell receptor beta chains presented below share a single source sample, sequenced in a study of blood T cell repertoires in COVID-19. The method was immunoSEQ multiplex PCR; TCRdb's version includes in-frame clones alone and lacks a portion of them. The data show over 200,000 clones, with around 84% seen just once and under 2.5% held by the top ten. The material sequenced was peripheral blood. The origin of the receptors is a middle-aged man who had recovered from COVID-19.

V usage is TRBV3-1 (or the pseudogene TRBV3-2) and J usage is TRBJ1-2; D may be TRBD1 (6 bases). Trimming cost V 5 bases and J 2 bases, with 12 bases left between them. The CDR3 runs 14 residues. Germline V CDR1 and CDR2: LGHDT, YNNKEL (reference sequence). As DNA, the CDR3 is TGTGCCAGCAGCTCTCGGGACAAAAACTATGGCTACACCTTC. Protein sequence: CASSSRDKNYGYTF.

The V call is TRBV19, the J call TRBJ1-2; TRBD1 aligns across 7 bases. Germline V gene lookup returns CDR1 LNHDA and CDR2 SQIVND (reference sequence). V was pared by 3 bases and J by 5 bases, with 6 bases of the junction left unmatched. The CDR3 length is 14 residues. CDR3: CASSIPAGGYGYTF. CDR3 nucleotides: TGTGCCAGTAGTATCCCGGCAGGGGGGTATGGCTACACCTTC.

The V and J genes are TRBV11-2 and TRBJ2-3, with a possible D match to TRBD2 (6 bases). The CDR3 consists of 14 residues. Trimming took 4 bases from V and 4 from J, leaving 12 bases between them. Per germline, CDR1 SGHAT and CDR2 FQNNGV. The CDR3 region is CASSSLALADTQYF. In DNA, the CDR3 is TGTGCCAGCAGCTCCCTAGCGCTCGCAGATACGCAGTATTTT.

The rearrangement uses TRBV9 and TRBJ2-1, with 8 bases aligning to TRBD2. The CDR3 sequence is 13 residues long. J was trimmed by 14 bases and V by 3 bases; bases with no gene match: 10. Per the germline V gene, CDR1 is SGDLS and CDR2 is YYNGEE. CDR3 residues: CASSEASGWRKFF. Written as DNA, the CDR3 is TGTGCCAGCAGCGAGGCTAGCGGGTGGAGAAAGTTCTTC.

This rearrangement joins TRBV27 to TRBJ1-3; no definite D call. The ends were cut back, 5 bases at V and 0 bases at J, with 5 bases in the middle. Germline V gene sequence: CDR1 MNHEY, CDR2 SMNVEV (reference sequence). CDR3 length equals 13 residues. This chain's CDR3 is CASSLYSGNTIYF. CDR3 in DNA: TGTGCCAGCAGTCTGTACTCTGGAAACACCATATATTTT.

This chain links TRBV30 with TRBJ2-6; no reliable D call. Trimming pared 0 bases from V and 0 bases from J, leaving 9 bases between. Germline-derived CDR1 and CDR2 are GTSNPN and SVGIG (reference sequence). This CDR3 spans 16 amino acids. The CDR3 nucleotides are TGTGCCTGGAGTGTACCCAGAAGCTCTGGGGCCAACGTCCTGACTTTC. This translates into CAWSVPRSSGANVLTF. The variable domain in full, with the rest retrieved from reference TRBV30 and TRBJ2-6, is SQTIHQWPATLVQPVGSPLSLECTVEGTSNPNLYWYRQAAGRGLQLLFYSVGIGQISSEVPQNLSASRPQDRQFILSSKKLLLSDSGFYLCAWSVPRSSGANVLTFGAGSRLTVL.

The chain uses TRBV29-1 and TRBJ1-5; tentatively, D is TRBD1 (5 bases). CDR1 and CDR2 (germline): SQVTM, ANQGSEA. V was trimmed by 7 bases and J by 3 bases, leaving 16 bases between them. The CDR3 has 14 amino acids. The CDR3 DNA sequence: TGCAGCGCCAGGCGGGGAGGGGACAATCAGCCCCAGCATTTT. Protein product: CSARRGGDNQPQHF.

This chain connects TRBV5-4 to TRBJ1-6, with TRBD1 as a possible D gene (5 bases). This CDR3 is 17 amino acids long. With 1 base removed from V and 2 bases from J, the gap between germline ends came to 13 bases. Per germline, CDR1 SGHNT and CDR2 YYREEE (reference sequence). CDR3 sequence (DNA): TGTGCCAGCAGCTTGTCCTCAGGGAACCCCTATAATTCACCCCTCCACTTT. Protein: CASSLSSGNPYNSPLHF.

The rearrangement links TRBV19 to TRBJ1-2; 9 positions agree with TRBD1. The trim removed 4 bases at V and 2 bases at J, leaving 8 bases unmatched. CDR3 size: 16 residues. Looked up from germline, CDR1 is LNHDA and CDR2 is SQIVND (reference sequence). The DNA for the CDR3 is TGTGCCAGTAGTACGGACAGGGGTCCTGGCAACTATGGCTACACCTTC. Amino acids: CASSTDRGPGNYGYTF.

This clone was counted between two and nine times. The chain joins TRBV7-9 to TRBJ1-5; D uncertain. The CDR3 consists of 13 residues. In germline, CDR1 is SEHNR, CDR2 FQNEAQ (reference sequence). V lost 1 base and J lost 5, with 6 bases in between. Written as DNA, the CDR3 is TGTGCCAGCAGCTTAGGAACTGATCAGCCCCAGCATTTT. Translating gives CASSLGTDQPQHF.

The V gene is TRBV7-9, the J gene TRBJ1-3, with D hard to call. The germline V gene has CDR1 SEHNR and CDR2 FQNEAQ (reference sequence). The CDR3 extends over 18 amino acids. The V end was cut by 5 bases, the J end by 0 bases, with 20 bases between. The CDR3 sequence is CASSQWPSVLNSGNTIYF. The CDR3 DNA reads TGTGCCAGCAGCCAATGGCCCAGCGTCTTAAACTCTGGAAACACCATATATTTT.

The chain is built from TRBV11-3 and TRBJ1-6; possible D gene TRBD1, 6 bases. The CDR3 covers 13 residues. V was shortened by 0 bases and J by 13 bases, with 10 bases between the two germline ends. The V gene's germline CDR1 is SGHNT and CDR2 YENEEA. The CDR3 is CASSLERGSPLHF. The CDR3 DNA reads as TGTGCCAGCAGCTTAGAGAGGGGGAGCCCCCTCCACTTT.

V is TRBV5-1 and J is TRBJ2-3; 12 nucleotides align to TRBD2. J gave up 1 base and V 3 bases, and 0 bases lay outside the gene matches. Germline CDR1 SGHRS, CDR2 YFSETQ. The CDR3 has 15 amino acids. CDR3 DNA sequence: TGCGCCAGCAGCTGGACTAGCGGGGGCACAGATACGCAGTATTTT. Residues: CASSWTSGGTDTQYF. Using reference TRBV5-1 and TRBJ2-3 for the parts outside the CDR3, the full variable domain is KAGVTQTPRYLIKTRGQQVTLSCSPISGHRSVSWYQQTPGQGLQFLFEYFSETQRNKGNFPGRFSGRQFSNSRSEMNVSTLELGDSALYLCASSWTSGGTDTQYFGPGTRLTVL.

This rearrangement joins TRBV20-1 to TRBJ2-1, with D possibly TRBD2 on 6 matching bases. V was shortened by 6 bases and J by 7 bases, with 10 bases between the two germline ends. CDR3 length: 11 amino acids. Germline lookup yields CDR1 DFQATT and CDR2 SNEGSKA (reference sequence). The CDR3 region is CSAPRENEQFF. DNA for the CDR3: TGCAGTGCCCCGCGGGAAAATGAGCAGTTCTTC.

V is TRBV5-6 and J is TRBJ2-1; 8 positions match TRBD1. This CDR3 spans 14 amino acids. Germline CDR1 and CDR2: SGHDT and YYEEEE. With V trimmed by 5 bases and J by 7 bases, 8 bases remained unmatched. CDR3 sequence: CASRTDRDDNEQFF. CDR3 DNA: TGTGCCAGCAGAACGGACAGGGACGATAATGAGCAGTTCTTC.

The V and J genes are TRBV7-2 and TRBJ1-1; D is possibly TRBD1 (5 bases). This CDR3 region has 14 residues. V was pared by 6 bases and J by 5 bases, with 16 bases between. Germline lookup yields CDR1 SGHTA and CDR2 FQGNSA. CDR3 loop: CASRDIRVRTEAFF. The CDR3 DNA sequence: TGTGCCAGCAGGGACATCAGGGTTAGGACTGAAGCTTTCTTT.

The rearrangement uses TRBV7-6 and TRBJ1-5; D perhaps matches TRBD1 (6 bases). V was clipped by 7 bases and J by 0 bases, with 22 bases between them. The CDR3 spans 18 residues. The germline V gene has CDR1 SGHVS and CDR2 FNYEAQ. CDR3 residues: CASNPRGEGRCSNQPQHF. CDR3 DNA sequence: TGTGCCAGCAACCCGAGGGGGGAGGGCCGATGTAGCAATCAGCCCCAGCATTTT.

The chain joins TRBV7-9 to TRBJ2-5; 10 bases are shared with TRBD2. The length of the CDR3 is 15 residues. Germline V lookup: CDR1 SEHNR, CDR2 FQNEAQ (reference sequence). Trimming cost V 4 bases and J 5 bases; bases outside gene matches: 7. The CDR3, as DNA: TGTGCCAGCAGCTGGTCTAGCGGGAGTACGGAGACCCAGTACTTC. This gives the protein CASSWSSGSTETQYF.

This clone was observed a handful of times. The CDR3 here is CASRLASTTDTQYF. The CDR3 coding sequence is TGTGCCAGCAGGCTAGCGAGTACTACAGATACGCAGTATTTT. This rearrangement joins TRBV6-5 to TRBJ2-3; maybe TRBD2 (6 bases). The CDR3 has 14 amino acids. The germline V and J ends were trimmed by 6 bases and 3 bases, with 13 bases remaining between them. Germline V gene data show CDR1 as MNHEY and CDR2 as SVGAGI.

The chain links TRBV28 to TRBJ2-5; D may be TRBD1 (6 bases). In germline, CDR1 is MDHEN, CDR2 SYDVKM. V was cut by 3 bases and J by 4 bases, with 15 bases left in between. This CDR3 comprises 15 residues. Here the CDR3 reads CASSFGGTHVETQYF. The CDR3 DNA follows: TGTGCCAGCAGTTTTGGGGGCACTCATGTAGAGACCCAGTACTTC.

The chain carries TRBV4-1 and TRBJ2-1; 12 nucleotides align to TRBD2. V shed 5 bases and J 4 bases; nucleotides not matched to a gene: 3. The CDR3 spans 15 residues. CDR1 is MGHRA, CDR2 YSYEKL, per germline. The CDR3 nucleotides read TGCGCCAGCAGCGCAGGACTAGCGGGGTACAATGAGCAGTTCTTC. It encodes CASSAGLAGYNEQFF.

CDR3 in amino acids: CASSEPHRGVYEQYF. In DNA, the CDR3 is TGTGCCAGCAGTGAGCCCCACAGGGGCGTCTACGAGCAGTACTTC. V is TRBV6-1 and J is TRBJ2-7, with TRBD1 matching over 7 bases. Germline-derived CDR1 and CDR2 are MNHNS and SASEGT. V was clipped by 3 bases and J by 3 bases; unmatched bases: 8. The CDR3 spans 15 residues.

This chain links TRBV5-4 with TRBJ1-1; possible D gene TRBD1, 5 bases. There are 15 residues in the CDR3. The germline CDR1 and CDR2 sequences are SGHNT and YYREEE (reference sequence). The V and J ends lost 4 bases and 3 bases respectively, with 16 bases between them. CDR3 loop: CASSATGRGDTEAFF. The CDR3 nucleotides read TGTGCCAGCAGCGCCACCGGTCGGGGGGACACTGAAGCTTTCTTT.

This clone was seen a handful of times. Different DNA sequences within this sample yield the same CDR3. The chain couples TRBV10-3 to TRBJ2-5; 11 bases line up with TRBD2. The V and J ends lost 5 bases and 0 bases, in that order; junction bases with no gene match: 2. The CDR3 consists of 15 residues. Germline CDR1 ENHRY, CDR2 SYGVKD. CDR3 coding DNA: TGTGCCATCAGTCCGGGACTAGCGGACCAAGAGACCCAGTACTTC. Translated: CAISPGLADQETQYF.

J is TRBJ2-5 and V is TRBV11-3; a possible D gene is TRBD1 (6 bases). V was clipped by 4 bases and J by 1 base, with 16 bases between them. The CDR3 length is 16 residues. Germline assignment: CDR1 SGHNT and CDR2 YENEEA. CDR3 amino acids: CASSWRDRRIQETQYF. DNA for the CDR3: TGTGCCAGCAGCTGGCGAGACAGGAGGATCCAAGAGACCCAGTACTTC.

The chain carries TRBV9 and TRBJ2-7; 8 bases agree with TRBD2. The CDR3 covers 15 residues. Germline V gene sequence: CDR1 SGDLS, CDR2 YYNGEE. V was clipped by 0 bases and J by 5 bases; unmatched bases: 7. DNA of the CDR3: TGTGCCAGCAGCGTAGGGGAGCGGGAGATCGACGAGCAGTACTTC. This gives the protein CASSVGEREIDEQYF.

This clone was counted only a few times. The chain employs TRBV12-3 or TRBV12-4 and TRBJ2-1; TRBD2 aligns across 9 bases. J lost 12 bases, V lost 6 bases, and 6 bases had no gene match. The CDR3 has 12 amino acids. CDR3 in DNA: TGTGCCAGCAGCCGACTAGCGGAGGCGCAGTTCTTC. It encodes CASSRLAEAQFF.

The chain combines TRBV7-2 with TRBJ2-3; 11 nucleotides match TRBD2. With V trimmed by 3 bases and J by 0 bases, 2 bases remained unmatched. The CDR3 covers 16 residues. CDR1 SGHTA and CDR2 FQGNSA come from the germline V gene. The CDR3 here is CASSLGLAASTDTQYF. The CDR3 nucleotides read TGTGCCAGCAGCTTGGGACTAGCGGCTAGCACAGATACGCAGTATTTT.

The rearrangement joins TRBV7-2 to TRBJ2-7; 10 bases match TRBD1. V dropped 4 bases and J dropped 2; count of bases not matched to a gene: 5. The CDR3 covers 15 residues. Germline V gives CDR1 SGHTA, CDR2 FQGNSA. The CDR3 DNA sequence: TGTGCCAGCAGCTCGCCGGACAGGGGGGCCTACGAGCAGTACTTC. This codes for CASSSPDRGAYEQYF.

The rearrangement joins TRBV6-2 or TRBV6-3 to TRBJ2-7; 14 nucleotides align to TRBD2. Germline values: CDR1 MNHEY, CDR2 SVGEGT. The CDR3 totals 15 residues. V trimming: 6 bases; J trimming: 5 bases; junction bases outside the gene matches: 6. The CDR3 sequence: CASSRMGLAGDEQYF. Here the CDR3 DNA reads TGTGCCAGCAGCAGAATGGGACTAGCGGGGGACGAGCAGTACTTC.